This TCR beta chain came from a study of blood T cell dynamics during melanoma immunotherapy. Time point of the sample: week 3, after first cycle of checkpoint inhibitor. Germline V CDR1 and CDR2: MNHEY, SVGAGI. This CDR3 contains 14 residues. Trimming shortened V by 0 bases and J by 4 bases, and 9 bases separated the two germline ends. Here immunoSEQ multiplex PCR was the method, and the copy in TCRdb shows in-frame clones only, minus some. In the table there are thousands of clones, approximately 90% of which are singletons. V and J are TRBV6-5 and TRBJ1-2; D ambiguous. This receptor was obtained from a human donor with melanoma. This material consisted of blood, taken from a patient treated with checkpoint blockade. This CDR3 reads CASSYSRSSYGYTF. The CDR3 bases are TGTGCCAGCAGTTACTCGAGGAGCAGCTATGGCTACACCTTC.